These 9 T cell receptor beta chains originate from one sample sequenced in a study of blood T cells in healthy people across ages. Primed by a sample-barcoded 5' primer and a J-beta primer mix, a second PCR proceeded for roughly 6 to 12 cycles. TCRdb re-called the 5' RACE reads with MiXCR, one entry per CDR3 protein. The data show around 820,000 distinct CDR3 sequences, with 20% to 25% seen just once and approximately 3.7% held by the top ten. These same records also appear under a second study, on T cells of mothers and their children.

The sequenced material came from blood. The receptor set was obtained from a boy under 18 in good health.

For the CDR3, the DNA is TGTGCCAGCAGACCCACCGGACTAGCGGGGGGGTATGAGCAGTTCTTC. Its protein product is CASRPTGLAGGYEQFF. The rearrangement links TRBV7-9 to TRBJ2-1, with 15 bases lining up with TRBD2. The CDR3 has 16 residues. Germline trimming cut 6 bases from V and 8 bases from J; bases unmatched to any gene: 8. From germline, CDR1 is SEHNR and CDR2 FQNEAQ (reference sequence).

The rearrangement uses TRBV12-3 or TRBV12-4 and TRBJ2-7; weak D call: TRBD2 (5 bases). This CDR3 spans 13 amino acids. Trimming removed 2 bases at V and 7 bases at J, with 12 bases between. DNA for the CDR3: TGTGCCAGCAGTTTAATCCCCGTAGCGGAGCAGTACTTC. Protein: CASSLIPVAEQYF.

This clonotype was found a few times. The genes are TRBV4-1 and TRBJ1-3, with D unclear. Germline V gives CDR1 MGHRA, CDR2 YSYEKL. CDR3 length: 15 amino acids. V gave up 0 bases and J gave up 4 bases, with 10 bases separating them. The CDR3 DNA follows: TGCGCCAGCAGCCAAGAGGGCCTGACCGGAAACACCATATATTTT. Translation: CASSQEGLTGNTIYF.

This clonotype was seen a few times. This chain joins TRBV6-1 and TRBJ1-1; TRBD1 matches 7 bases. Losses at the gene ends were 0 bases for V and 0 bases for J; bases not matched to a gene: 7. The V gene's germline CDR1 is MNHNS and CDR2 SASEGT. The CDR3 is 17 residues long. Here the CDR3 DNA reads TGTGCCAGCAGTGAAGCGGTGACAGGGTGGATGAACACTGAAGCTTTCTTT. The encoded protein is CASSEAVTGWMNTEAFF.

This clonotype was counted ten times or more. The chain has TRBV15 and TRBJ2-3; 7 nucleotides agree with TRBD2. Per germline, CDR1 LNHNV and CDR2 YYDKDF (reference sequence). This CDR3 region has 16 residues. Losses at the gene ends were 0 bases for V and 2 bases for J; bases not matched to a gene: 5. The CDR3 is CATSRDLGLDTDTQYF. DNA of the CDR3: TGTGCCACCAGCAGAGATCTTGGACTAGACACAGATACGCAGTATTTT.

There are a few counts of this clonotype. This chain uses TRBV13 with TRBJ2-1, with no clear D. V lost 1 base, J lost 15 bases, and 7 bases lay in between. CDR1 PRHDT and CDR2 FYEKMQ come from the germline V gene (reference sequence). This CDR3 contains 10 residues. CDR3 sequence reads: CASSLELPFF. The CDR3 nucleotides are TGTGCCAGCAGCTTAGAACTCCCGTTCTTC. Based on the CDR3 plus reference TRBV13 and TRBJ2-1, the full variable domain is AAGVIQSPRHLIKEKRETATLKCYPIPRHDTVYWYQQGPGQDPQFLISFYEKMQSDKGSIPDRFSAQQFSDYHSELNMSSLELGDSALYFCASSLELPFFGPGTRLTVL.

V usage is TRBV9 and J usage is TRBJ2-7, with TRBD1 matching 9 bases. Germline V gene lookup returns CDR1 SGDLS and CDR2 YYNGEE. Unmatched junction bases numbered 6, after V lost 0 bases and J lost 2 bases. The CDR3 runs 16 residues. The CDR3 nucleotides read TGTGCCAGCAGCGTAGCTCGAGACAGGGGGACCTACGAGCAGTACTTC. Translation: CASSVARDRGTYEQYF.

V is TRBV6-5 and J is TRBJ2-1, with a possible D match to TRBD2 (5 bases). The CDR3 is 13 residues long. The V gene's germline CDR1 is MNHEY and CDR2 SVGAGI. Trimming shortened V by 6 bases and J by 7 bases, and 13 bases separated the two germline ends. This chain's CDR3 is CASSSPTGNEQFF. As DNA, the CDR3 is TGTGCCAGCAGCTCCCCGACGGGGAATGAGCAGTTCTTC.

The V and J genes are TRBV29-1 and TRBJ2-1; 9 bases map to TRBD2. The junction had 10 bases not matched to a gene; V was cut back by 8 bases and J by 5 bases. The CDR3 totals 14 residues. Germline loops: CDR1 SQVTM, CDR2 ANQGSEA. CDR3 bases: TGCAGCACGAGACTTAGCGGGAGCCACAATGAGCAGTTCTTC. This encodes CSTRLSGSHNEQFF.